This T cell receptor beta chain was profiled in a study of cytomegalovirus exposure and HLA in healthy donors. 60 Vbeta and 13 Jbeta primers were used in PCR. Assay: immunoSEQ multiplex PCR; the TCRdb copy retains only in-frame clones and omits some. The data hold approximately 96,000 clones, with under 80% observed a single time. V gave up 10 bases and J gave up 4 bases; unmatched junction bases: 7. Germline V lookup: CDR1 LNHDA, CDR2 SQIVND (reference sequence). This CDR3 comprises 13 residues. The sample taken for sequencing was PBMCs. The rearrangement joins TRBV19 to TRBJ1-5, with 7 bases identical to TRBD1. This clonotype originated in a male donor in good health and CMV-seronegative. As DNA, the CDR3 is TGTGCCATCGCAAAGGACAGGAATCAGCCCCAGCATTTT. It specifies CAIAKDRNQPQHF. The whole variable domain, filled in from reference TRBV19 and TRBJ1-5, reads DGGITQSPKYLFRKEGQNVTLSCEQNLNHDAMYWYRQDPGQGLRLIYYSQIVNDFQKGDIAEGYSVSREKKESFPLTVTSAQKNPTAFYLCAIAKDRNQPQHFGDGTRLSIL.